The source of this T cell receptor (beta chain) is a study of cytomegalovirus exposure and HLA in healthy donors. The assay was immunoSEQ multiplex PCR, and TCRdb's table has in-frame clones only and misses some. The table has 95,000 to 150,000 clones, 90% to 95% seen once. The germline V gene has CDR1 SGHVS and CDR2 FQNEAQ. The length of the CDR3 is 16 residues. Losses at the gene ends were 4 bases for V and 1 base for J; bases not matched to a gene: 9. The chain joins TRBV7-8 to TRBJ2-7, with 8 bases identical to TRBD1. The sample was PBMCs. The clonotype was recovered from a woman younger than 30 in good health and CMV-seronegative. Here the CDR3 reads CASSWDFRDRSYEQYF. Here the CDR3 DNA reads TGTGCCAGCAGCTGGGATTTCCGGGACAGGTCCTACGAGCAGTACTTC.